This T cell receptor beta chain appears in the sequencing data of a study of T-cell reconstitution after alpha-beta-depleted transplantation in children. Germline V gene data show CDR1 as SNHLY and CDR2 as FYNNEI. Trimming pared 3 bases from V and 5 bases from J, leaving 10 bases between. The CDR3 loop spans 13 amino acids. General study points: By about two months after transplant, alpha-beta T cells reportedly arose from several hundred graft clones that had expanded. At the one-year point after transplant, T-cell counts and TCRbeta diversity were found to come mostly from T cells that had been newly produced. At day 60, the high TCRbeta diversity found in some patients originated from recipient T cells and thymic progenitors that had survived.

Many counts were recorded for this clonotype. The antigen remains unidentified. Construction of the TCRbeta library involved unique molecular identifiers. One entry per CDR3 protein results from TCRdb running MiXCR on the PCR reads. Here the sample spans about 830,000 distinct CDR3 sequences, around 17% being singletons. Sequencing used PBMCs, mostly from graft donor cells, obtained 360 days after TCRalphabeta/CD19-depleted stem cell transplant. V is TRBV2 and J is TRBJ1-1; no definite D call. The sequence came from a male patient between 10 and 17 years old who had a stem cell transplant for acute lymphoblastic leukemia, so the T cells may come from the graft donor. CDR3 protein: CASSDDMVTEAFF. The CDR3 DNA follows: TGTGCCAGCAGTGATGATATGGTAACTGAAGCTTTCTTT. The variable domain in full, with the rest retrieved from reference TRBV2 and TRBJ1-1, is EPEVTQTPSHQVTQMGQEVILRCVPISNHLYFYWYRQILGQKVEFLVSFYNNEISEKSEIFDDQFSVERPDGSNFTLKIRSTKLEDSAMYFCASSDDMVTEAFFGQGTRLTVV.